This TCR beta chain stems from a study of blood T cell repertoires in COVID-19. Produced via immunoSEQ multiplex PCR; TCRdb's table is partial and in-frame only. The sample records about 130,000 clones, 86% being singletons. Germline assignment: CDR1 SEHNR and CDR2 FQNEAQ (reference sequence). The CDR3 runs 16 residues. The V gene end was trimmed by 2 bases and the J gene end by 2 bases; junction bases not matched to a gene: 6. The sample was peripheral blood. The sequence was obtained from a human donor in a cohort sampled during active COVID-19. V and J are TRBV7-9 and TRBJ2-1, with 7 bases matching TRBD1. CDR3: CASSLRKTGTYNEQFF. The CDR3 nucleotides are TGTGCCAGCAGCTTAAGAAAGACAGGGACCTACAATGAGCAGTTCTTC. Using reference TRBV7-9 and TRBJ2-1 for the parts outside the CDR3, the full variable domain is DTGVSQNPRHKITKRGQNVTFRCDPISEHNRLYWYRQTLGQGPEFLTYFQNEAQLEKSRLLSDRFSAERPKGSFSTLEIQRTEQGDSAMYLCASSLRKTGTYNEQFFGPGTRLTVL.